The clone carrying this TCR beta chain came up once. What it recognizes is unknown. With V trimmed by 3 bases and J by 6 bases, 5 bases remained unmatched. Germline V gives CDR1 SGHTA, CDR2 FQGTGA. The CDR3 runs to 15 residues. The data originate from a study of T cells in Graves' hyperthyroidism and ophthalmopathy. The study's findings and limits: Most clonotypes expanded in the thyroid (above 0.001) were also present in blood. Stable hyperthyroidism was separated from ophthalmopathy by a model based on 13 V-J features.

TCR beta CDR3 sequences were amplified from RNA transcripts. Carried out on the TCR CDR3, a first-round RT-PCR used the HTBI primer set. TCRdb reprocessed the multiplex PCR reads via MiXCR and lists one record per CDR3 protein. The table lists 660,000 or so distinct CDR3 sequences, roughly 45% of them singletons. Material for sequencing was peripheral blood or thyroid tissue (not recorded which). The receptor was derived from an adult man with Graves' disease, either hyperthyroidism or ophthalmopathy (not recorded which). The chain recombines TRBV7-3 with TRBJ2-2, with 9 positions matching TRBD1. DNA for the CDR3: TGTGCCAGCAGCTTGAGACAGGGGGACGCCGGGGAGCTGTTTTTT. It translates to CASSLRQGDAGELFF.